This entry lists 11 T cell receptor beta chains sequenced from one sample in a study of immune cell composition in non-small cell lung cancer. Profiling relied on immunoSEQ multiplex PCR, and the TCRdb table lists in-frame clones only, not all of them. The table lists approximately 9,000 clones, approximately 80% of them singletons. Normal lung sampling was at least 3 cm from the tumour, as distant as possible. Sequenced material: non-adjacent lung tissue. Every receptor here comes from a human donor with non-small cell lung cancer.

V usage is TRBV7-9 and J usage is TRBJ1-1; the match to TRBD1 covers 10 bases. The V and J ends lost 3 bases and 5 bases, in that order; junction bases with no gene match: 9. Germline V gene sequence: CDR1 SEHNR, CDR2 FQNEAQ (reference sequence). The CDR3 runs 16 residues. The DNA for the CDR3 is TGTGCCAGCAGCTTCCGACAGGGGGCGGGTAGGACTGAAGCTTTCTTT. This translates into CASSFRQGAGRTEAFF.

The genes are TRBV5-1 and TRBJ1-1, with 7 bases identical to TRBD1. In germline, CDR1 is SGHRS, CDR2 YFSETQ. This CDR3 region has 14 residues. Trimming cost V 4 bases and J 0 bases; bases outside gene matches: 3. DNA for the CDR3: TGCGCCAGCAGCCCGACAGGGTTGAACACTGAAGCTTTCTTT. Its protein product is CASSPTGLNTEAFF.

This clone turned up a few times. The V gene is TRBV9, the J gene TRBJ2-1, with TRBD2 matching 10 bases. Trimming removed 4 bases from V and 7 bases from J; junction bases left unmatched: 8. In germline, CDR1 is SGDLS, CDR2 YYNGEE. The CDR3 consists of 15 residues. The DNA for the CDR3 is TGTGCCAGCAGCCCGAGCGGGAGGGCCGCGAATGAGCAGTTCTTC. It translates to CASSPSGRAANEQFF.

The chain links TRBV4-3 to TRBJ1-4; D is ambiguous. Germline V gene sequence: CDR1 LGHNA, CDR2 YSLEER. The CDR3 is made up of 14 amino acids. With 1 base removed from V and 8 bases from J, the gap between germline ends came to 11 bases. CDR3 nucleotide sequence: TGCGCCAGCAGCCAAGTGGTTAGGTGGGAAAAACTGTTTTTT. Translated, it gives CASSQVVRWEKLFF.

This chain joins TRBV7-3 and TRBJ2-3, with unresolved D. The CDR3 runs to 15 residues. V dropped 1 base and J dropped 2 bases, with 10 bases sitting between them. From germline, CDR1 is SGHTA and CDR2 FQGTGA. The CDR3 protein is CASSLMGSHTDTQYF. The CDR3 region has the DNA TGTGCCAGCAGCTTAATGGGCAGCCACACAGATACGCAGTATTTT.

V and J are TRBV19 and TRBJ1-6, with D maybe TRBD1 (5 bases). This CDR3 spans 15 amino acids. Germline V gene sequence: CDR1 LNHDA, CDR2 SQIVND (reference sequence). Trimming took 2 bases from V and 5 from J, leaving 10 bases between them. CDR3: CASSITGPNNSPLHF. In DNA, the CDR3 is TGTGCCAGTAGTATAACGGGGCCGAATAATTCACCCCTCCACTTT.

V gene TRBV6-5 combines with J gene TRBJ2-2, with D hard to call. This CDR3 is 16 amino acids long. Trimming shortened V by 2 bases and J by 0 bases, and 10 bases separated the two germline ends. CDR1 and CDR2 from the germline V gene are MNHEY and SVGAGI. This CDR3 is CASSYGRRANTGELFF. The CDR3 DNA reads TGTGCCAGCAGTTACGGTCGGCGAGCGAACACCGGGGAGCTGTTTTTT.

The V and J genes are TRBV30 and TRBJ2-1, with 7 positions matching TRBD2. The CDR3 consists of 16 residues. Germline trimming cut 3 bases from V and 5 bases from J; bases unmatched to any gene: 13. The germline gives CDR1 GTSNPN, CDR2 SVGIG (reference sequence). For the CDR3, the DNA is TGTGCCTGGAGGAAGGGGCCGGCTAGCGGTGACAATGAGCAGTTCTTC. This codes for CAWRKGPASGDNEQFF.

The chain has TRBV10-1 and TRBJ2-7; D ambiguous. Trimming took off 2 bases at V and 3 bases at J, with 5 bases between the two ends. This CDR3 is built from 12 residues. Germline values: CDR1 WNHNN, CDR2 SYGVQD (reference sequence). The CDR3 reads CASSEGNYEQYF. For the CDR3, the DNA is TGCGCCAGCAGTGAGGGGAACTACGAGCAGTACTTC.

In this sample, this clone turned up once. The CDR3 sequence: CASSPRRGPLETQYF. The CDR3 region has the DNA TGTGCCAGTAGTCCGCGGAGGGGCCCCCTGGAGACCCAGTACTTC. J is TRBJ2-5 and V is TRBV19; maybe TRBD2 (6 bases). CDR1 and CDR2 from the germline V gene are LNHDA and SQIVND (reference sequence). The CDR3 contains 15 residues. Trimming cost V 5 bases and J 5 bases, with 18 bases left between them.

CDR3 sequence reads: CASSNGTGLNYGYTF. The CDR3 DNA reads as TGTGCCAGCAGCAACGGGACAGGGTTGAACTATGGCTACACCTTC. The chain carries TRBV7-6 and TRBJ1-2; TRBD1 aligns across 9 bases. Per the germline V gene, CDR1 is SGHVS and CDR2 is FNYEAQ. The length of the CDR3 is 15 residues. The ends lost 5 bases at V and 2 bases at J; junction bases unmatched: 6.